This T cell receptor (beta chain) was sequenced for a study of T cell repertoires in cytomegalovirus infection (dated by TCRdb to the late 2010s). Study-wide context: The peptide stimulations were aimed at well-studied HLA-B-restricted epitopes as well as recently identified HLA-C-restricted CMV epitopes, whose presentation resists viral immunomodulation. Donor HLA type was relevant to the analysis, because carriage of CMV infection together with the matching HLA type was indicated by public TCR beta signatures.

Instrument on record: Illumina HiSeq 1500. TCRdb passed the public sequencing reads through fastp at Q25 and MiXCR, retaining productive beta sequences. CDR3 protein sequences are deduplicated, and each keeps its most common genes and DNA. This sample is represented by roughly 310,000 distinct CDR3 sequences; roughly 28% of them were singletons. The ten largest clones capture 20% of the sample. In light of the paper, this sample's treatment or condition label describes: in vitro stimulation with specific CMV peptide epitopes to enrich CMV-specific T cells. The sample holds a few counts of this clonotype. Its antigen is currently not known. Base qualities are missing; no much larger clone stands one base away. CDR1 and CDR2 were assigned from the germline V gene as LGHNA and YNFKEQ. The CDR3 runs 19 residues from the cysteine to the phenylalanine. Only the CDR3 portion is preserved as DNA: 57 bases, with reading frame beginning at the first base. V loses 1 base at its end and J loses 6 bases; junction bases beyond the gene matches: 10.

The full study reports these points: In both this cohort and an independent cohort of more than 350 donors, the cumulative frequency of public TCR beta family members distinguished carriers of CMV infection plus the relevant HLA type. The ex vivo response was dominated by HLA-C-restricted CMV-specific TCR beta clonotypes, and the single most frequent clonotype in two of eight donors was supplied by these HLA-C-restricted clonotypes.

Sample: cultured PBMCs, taken from culture after CMV antigen stimulation. This TCR was recovered from a human donor in good health (CMV status not recorded). Some clones in this sample may be carry-over from other donors' samples. The V and J genes are TRBV4-2 and TRBJ2-2, with TRBD2 matching 14 junction bases. The CDR3 reads as follows: CASSQVWESGLAGAGELFF. The bases read TGTGCCAGCAGCCAAGTTTGGGAGTCGGGACTAGCGGGAGCCGGGGAGCTGTTTTTT.